Below, 24 T cell receptor beta chains from the same sample are listed, as sequenced in a study of blood T cell repertoires in COVID-19. Libraries were prepared by immunoSEQ multiplex PCR; TCRdb keeps only in-frame clonotypes and omits some of them. The sample records hundreds of thousands of clones, 75% to 90% being singletons. The sample was PBMCs or T cells enriched from blood (not recorded which). Source of these receptors: a woman aged 55 to 70 who had recovered from COVID-19.

The chain carries TRBV10-2 and TRBJ2-3; a possible D gene is TRBD2 (6 bases). The germline V gene encodes CDR1 WSHSY and CDR2 SAAADI. The CDR3 has 17 residues. Trimming took off 5 bases at V and 0 bases at J, with 18 bases between the two ends. CDR3: CASSTTSGVLSTDTQYF. In DNA form, the CDR3 reads TGCGCCAGCAGTACCACTTCGGGGGTCCTTAGCACAGATACGCAGTATTTT.

This clone was detected only once. The V gene is TRBV2, the J gene TRBJ2-2; a possible D gene is TRBD1 (6 bases). Germline V lookup: CDR1 SNHLY, CDR2 FYNNEI. The CDR3 contains 14 residues. V gave up 6 bases and J gave up 6 bases, with 14 bases separating them. The CDR3 loop reads CASRANRVPGELFF. The CDR3 region has the DNA TGTGCCAGCAGAGCAAACAGGGTACCCGGGGAGCTGTTTTTT.

The chain combines TRBV5-1 with TRBJ1-2; D gene ambiguous. The germline V gene encodes CDR1 SGHRS and CDR2 YFSETQ. V lost 2 bases and J lost 3, with 11 bases in between. This CDR3 contains 14 residues. Here the CDR3 reads CASSFPGEDYGYTF. The CDR3 bases are TGCGCCAGCAGCTTCCCCGGGGAGGACTATGGCTACACCTTC. The whole variable domain, remainder taken from reference TRBV5-1 and TRBJ1-2, is KAGVTQTPRYLIKTRGQQVTLSCSPISGHRSVSWYQQTPGQGLQFLFEYFSETQRNKGNFPGRFSGRQFSNSRSEMNVSTLELGDSALYLCASSFPGEDYGYTFGSGTRLTVV.

This chain connects TRBV12-3 or TRBV12-4 to TRBJ2-1; perhaps TRBD2 as D (6 bases). This CDR3 has 12 amino acids. V was pared by 6 bases and J by 6 bases, with 9 bases between. Here the CDR3 reads CASSPSVNEQFF. In nucleotides, the CDR3 is TGTGCCAGCAGCCCTAGCGTCAATGAGCAGTTCTTC.

This clone was seen only a few times. J is TRBJ1-1 and V is TRBV19; 7 nucleotides align to TRBD1. This CDR3 is 14 amino acids long. CDR1 is LNHDA and CDR2 is SQIVND in the germline V gene (reference sequence). Trimming at V came to 7 bases and at J to 10 bases, leaving 15 bases not matched to a gene. The CDR3, as DNA: TGTGCCAGTACGGTACAGGGGCCTTCGGGTGGAGCTTTCTTT. Translating gives CASTVQGPSGGAFF.

This sequence joins TRBV14 and TRBJ1-6, with TRBD1 as a possible D gene (6 bases). The CDR3 is 17 amino acids. Germline loops: CDR1 SGHDN, CDR2 FVKESK. V was shortened by 3 bases and J by 4 bases, with 16 bases between the two germline ends. CDR3 amino acids: CASSQDRGARYNSPLHF. In DNA, the CDR3 is TGTGCCAGCAGCCAGGACCGGGGGGCGCGTTATAATTCACCCCTCCACTTT.

The chain links TRBV18 to TRBJ1-6, with a weak D call TRBD1 (5 bases). The CDR3 has 16 residues. V lost 2 bases and J lost 9, with 17 bases in between. Germline lookup yields CDR1 KGHSH and CDR2 LQKENI. The CDR3 region has the DNA TGTGCCAGCTCACCATCTATTACGCAGGGCGGTTCACCCCTCCACTTT. It encodes CASSPSITQGGSPLHF.

The chain recombines TRBV13 with TRBJ1-4, with TRBD1 as a possible D gene (5 bases). The CDR3 is 13 residues long. The V gene's germline CDR1 is PRHDT and CDR2 FYEKMQ (reference sequence). CDR3 protein: CASGIRANEKLFF. The CDR3 nucleotides are TGTGCAAGCGGTATCAGGGCTAATGAAAAACTGTTTTTT.

Of note for this clone: Within the sample, other DNA sequences also encode this same CDR3. The chain carries TRBV5-1 and TRBJ1-2; D gene uncertain. Germline V gives CDR1 SGHRS, CDR2 YFSETQ. Trimming took off 0 bases at V and 0 bases at J, with 6 bases between the two ends. CDR3 length: 14 amino acids. This CDR3 is CASSLGGANYGYTF. CDR3 bases: TGCGCCAGCAGCTTGGGTGGAGCTAACTATGGCTACACCTTC.

CDR3 bases: TGTGCCAGCAGCGGGAGCACAAATCAGCCCCAGCATTTT. It yields the protein CASSGSTNQPQHF. This chain links TRBV6-5 with TRBJ1-5; D is uncertain. V was cut by 6 bases and J by 4 bases, with 10 bases left in between. The V gene's germline CDR1 is MNHEY and CDR2 SVGAGI. CDR3 length: 13 residues.

V usage is TRBV27 and J usage is TRBJ2-2; D might be TRBD1 (5 bases). Trimming left V 3 bases short and J 6 bases short, with 11 bases between. The germline gives CDR1 MNHEY, CDR2 SMNVEV (reference sequence). This CDR3 has 14 residues. In nucleotides, the CDR3 is TGTGCCAGCAGTTTTTTAGGGGCGGCCGGGGAGCTGTTTTTT. Translation gives CASSFLGAAGELFF.

The rearrangement uses TRBV27 and TRBJ1-1; weak D call: TRBD1 (6 bases). Germline CDR1 MNHEY, CDR2 SMNVEV (reference sequence). V was cut by 5 bases and J by 6 bases, with 19 bases left in between. This CDR3 comprises 15 residues. Written as DNA, the CDR3 is TGTGCCAGCAGTAACTTAGGGGGGGGCAGTGCTGAAGCTTTCTTT. It codes for CASSNLGGGSAEAFF.

The chain links TRBV3-1 (or the pseudogene TRBV3-2) to TRBJ2-5, with D tentatively TRBD1 (5 bases). From germline, CDR1 is LGHDT and CDR2 YNNKEL (reference sequence). V was cut by 6 bases and J by 5 bases, with 13 bases left in between. CDR3 length: 13 residues. The CDR3 loop is CASRSQGRETQYF. In DNA form, the CDR3 reads TGTGCCAGCAGAAGCCAGGGAAGGGAGACCCAGTACTTC.

This chain links TRBV24-1 with TRBJ2-3; weak D call: TRBD1 (6 bases). Looked up from germline, CDR1 is KGHDR and CDR2 is SFDVKD. Trimming pared 0 bases from V and 7 bases from J, leaving 13 bases between. The CDR3 spans 15 residues. CDR3 loop: CATSDLGQGSYTQYF. In DNA, the CDR3 is TGTGCCACCAGTGATTTGGGTCAGGGGTCTTATACGCAGTATTTT.

Here the CDR3 reads CASSTPYEQYF. CDR3 DNA: TGTGCCAGCAGTACACCCTACGAGCAGTACTTC. The chain employs TRBV6-5 and TRBJ2-7; D uncertain. CDR1 and CDR2 from the germline V gene are MNHEY and SVGAGI. The CDR3 has 11 residues. Between the trimmed V and J ends, which lost 5 bases and 2 bases, there was a span of 4 bases.

The chain combines TRBV6-1 with TRBJ2-7; D is undetermined. Germline lookup yields CDR1 MNHNS and CDR2 SASEGT. The CDR3 length is 11 residues. Trimming stripped 3 bases from V and 4 bases from J, with 4 bases between. The CDR3 here is CASSDGYEQYV. Here the CDR3 DNA reads TGTGCCAGCAGTGACGGTTACGAGCAGTACGTC.

The V and J genes are TRBV27 and TRBJ1-6; TRBD1 matches 9 bases. The germline CDR1 and CDR2 sequences are MNHEY and SMNVEV (reference sequence). There are 18 residues in the CDR3. V lost 6 bases to trimming and J lost 2 bases; unmatched junction nucleotides: 11. As DNA, the CDR3 is TGTGCCAGCAGGCCTTCTCCGGGACAGGGAACCTATAATTCACCCCTCCACTTT. Translated, it gives CASRPSPGQGTYNSPLHF.

The V gene is TRBV7-8, the J gene TRBJ2-7, with D tentatively TRBD1 (5 bases). This CDR3 is 14 amino acids long. The V end was cut by 4 bases, the J end by 4 bases, with 14 bases between. CDR1 is SGHVS, CDR2 FQNEAQ, per germline. The CDR3 bases are TGTGCCAGCAGCTGGGGCCGTATTTCTTACGAGCAGTACTTC. This encodes CASSWGRISYEQYF. Variable domain in full (rest from reference TRBV7-8 and TRBJ2-7): GAGVSQSPRYKVAKRGQDVALRCDPISGHVSLFWYQQALGQGPEFLTYFQNEAQLDKSGLPSDRFFAERPEGSVSTLKIQRTQQEDSAVYLCASSWGRISYEQYFGPGTRLTVT.

The chain joins TRBV28 to TRBJ2-7, with TRBD1 as a possible D gene (5 bases). Trimming left V 3 bases short and J 5 bases short, with 11 bases between. This CDR3 comprises 13 residues. From germline, CDR1 is MDHEN and CDR2 SYDVKM. The CDR3 nucleotides are TGTGCCAGCAGTTTTAGCAGGGCGAACGAGCAGTACGTC. Amino acid sequence: CASSFSRANEQYV.

The V gene is TRBV5-3, the J gene TRBJ2-3, with a tentative D call TRBD2 (5 bases). TRBV5-3 is an ORF, and what it does is uncertain. V gave up 1 base and J gave up 0 bases, with 24 bases separating them. This CDR3 is 20 amino acids long. The CDR3 bases are TGTGCCAGAAGCTTGTGTGTAGCCGGAGCGGCCGGAGAGAGCACAGATACGCAGTATTTT. This gives the protein CARSLCVAGAAGESTDTQYF.

The chain employs TRBV19 and TRBJ2-1, with 12 positions matching TRBD2. There are 18 residues in the CDR3. V lost 2 bases and J lost 5; bases outside the gene matches: 10. Germline V CDR1 and CDR2: LNHDA, SQIVND (reference sequence). In DNA, the CDR3 is TGTGCCAGTAGTATATGGGCTAGCGGGGGGGCCGGGAACAATGAGCAGTTCTTC. It codes for CASSIWASGGAGNNEQFF.

The genes are TRBV4-1 and TRBJ1-2; no definite D call. The CDR3 consists of 13 residues. Germline V gives CDR1 MGHRA, CDR2 YSYEKL. Trimming removed 3 bases from V and 2 bases from J, with 7 bases in between. The CDR3 coding sequence is TGCGCCAGCAGCCAGCGGGGAAACTATGGCTACACCTTC. The encoded protein is CASSQRGNYGYTF.

V gene TRBV19 combines with J gene TRBJ2-3; 8 nucleotides agree with TRBD1. This CDR3 has 16 residues. Germline trimming cut 5 bases from V and 0 bases from J; bases unmatched to any gene: 7. Looked up from germline, CDR1 is LNHDA and CDR2 is SQIVND (reference sequence). CDR3 in amino acids: CASSFDRGMSTDTQYF. Here the CDR3 DNA reads TGTGCCAGTAGTTTCGACAGGGGTATGAGCACAGATACGCAGTATTTT.

This clone came up a few times. The rearrangement joins TRBV6-6 to TRBJ2-7, with 7 bases matching TRBD1. This CDR3 spans 15 amino acids. Germline V lookup: CDR1 MNHNY, CDR2 SVGAGI (reference sequence). V shed 7 bases, J shed 7 bases, and the junction held 16 bases outside the gene matches. The CDR3 is CASNNRGPAVGEQYV. Written as DNA, the CDR3 is TGTGCCAGCAATAACAGGGGCCCCGCCGTGGGGGAGCAGTACGTC.